The 30 T cell receptor beta chains below all came from one sample that was sequenced in a study of high-grade serous ovarian cancer treatment subgroups. Measured with immunoSEQ multiplex PCR; TCRdb has only the in-frame clones, and not every one. The sample records some 33,000 clones, approximately 81% being singletons. Tumor samples were obtained before definitive surgery or chemotherapy. Sequenced sample: tumor tissue. The receptors were gathered from a human donor with high-grade serous ovarian cancer.

The CDR3 sequence is CASSDRIYEQYF. CDR3 nucleotides: TGTGCCAGCAGTGACAGGATCTACGAGCAGTACTTC. J is TRBJ2-7 and V is TRBV6-5; tentative D call: TRBD1 (6 bases). CDR3 length: 12 amino acids. The germline V gene has CDR1 MNHEY and CDR2 SVGAGI. The V end was cut by 5 bases, the J end by 3 bases, with 8 bases between.

The V call is TRBV20-1, the J call TRBJ1-2, with a possible D match to TRBD1 (5 bases). V was clipped by 6 bases and J by 7 bases, with 12 bases between them. Looked up from germline, CDR1 is DFQATT and CDR2 is SNEGSKA (reference sequence). The CDR3 extends over 11 amino acids. The chain's CDR3 is CSAPGQAGYTF. The CDR3 region has the DNA TGCAGTGCCCCAGGGCAGGCTGGCTACACCTTC.

This clone was picked up a small number of times. This sequence joins TRBV7-9 and TRBJ1-4; D is undetermined. Deletions cut 5 bases from V and 0 bases from J, with 10 bases between. Germline CDR1 SEHNR, CDR2 FQNEAQ (reference sequence). CDR3 size: 15 residues. CDR3 region: CASSLGSSTNEKLFF. The CDR3 coding sequence is TGTGCCAGCAGCCTCGGTAGTTCAACTAATGAAAAACTGTTTTTT.

There are a few counts of this clone. This rearrangement joins TRBV27 to TRBJ2-1; a weak D match, TRBD1 (6 bases). From germline, CDR1 is MNHEY and CDR2 SMNVEV (reference sequence). Deletions cut 3 bases from V and 8 bases from J, with 17 bases between. This CDR3 is 15 amino acids long. DNA for the CDR3: TGTGCCAGCAGTTTCGGCAGGGGAAGATTCCATGAGCAGTTCTTC. This codes for CASSFGRGRFHEQFF.

J is TRBJ1-3 and V is TRBV20-1; D unresolved. The CDR3 totals 10 residues. Germline V gene lookup returns CDR1 DFQATT and CDR2 SNEGSKA (reference sequence). Trimming shortened V by 5 bases and J by 6 bases, and 5 bases separated the two germline ends. The CDR3 nucleotides read TGCAGTGCTTTAGAAAACACCATATATTTT. Its translation: CSALENTIYF.

This clone was seen only once. The genes are TRBV6-4 and TRBJ1-5, with D unclear. Germline CDR1 is MRHNA and CDR2 is SNTAGT. This CDR3 contains 18 residues. Trimming shortened V by 0 bases and J by 0 bases, and 15 bases separated the two germline ends. The CDR3 is CASSDSKIREYSNQPQHF. In DNA form, the CDR3 reads TGTGCCAGCAGTGACTCTAAGATACGGGAATATAGCAATCAGCCCCAGCATTTT.

CDR3: CASSLYYPSVEQYF. CDR3 DNA: TGTGCCAGCAGCTTATACTATCCCTCCGTCGAGCAGTACTTC. The rearrangement links TRBV7-2 to TRBJ2-7, with unresolved D. V lost 2 bases and J lost 6, with 14 bases in between. In germline, CDR1 is SGHTA, CDR2 FQGNSA. This CDR3 has 14 residues.

This clone was counted a few times. The chain has TRBV18 and TRBJ1-2; TRBD1 matches 8 bases. V lost 6 bases and J lost 6; bases outside the gene matches: 12. This CDR3 comprises 15 residues. CDR1 is KGHSH, CDR2 LQKENI, per germline. In DNA form, the CDR3 reads TGTGCCAGCTCGGACCAGGACAGGGCGAGTGATGGCTACACCTTC. Residues: CASSDQDRASDGYTF.

The chain joins TRBV5-1 to TRBJ2-7; 10 nucleotides match TRBD2. V was clipped by 6 bases and J by 3 bases; unmatched bases: 6. Germline values: CDR1 SGHRS, CDR2 YFSETQ. The CDR3 sequence is 14 residues long. The CDR3 reads CASTTGTSVYEQYF. The CDR3, as DNA: TGCGCCAGCACCACCGGGACTAGCGTCTACGAGCAGTACTTC. Using reference TRBV5-1 and TRBJ2-7 for the parts outside the CDR3, the full variable domain is KAGVTQTPRYLIKTRGQQVTLSCSPISGHRSVSWYQQTPGQGLQFLFEYFSETQRNKGNFPGRFSGRQFSNSRSEMNVSTLELGDSALYLCASTTGTSVYEQYFGPGTRLTVT.

The CDR3 loop reads CASSYTPGFNEQFF. The CDR3 nucleotides read TGTGCCAGCAGTTACACCCCAGGGTTCAATGAGCAGTTCTTC. V is TRBV6-5 and J is TRBJ2-1, with a tentative D call TRBD1 (5 bases). The CDR3 runs 14 residues. Germline V lookup: CDR1 MNHEY, CDR2 SVGAGI. The V and J ends lost 2 bases and 6 bases respectively, with 11 bases between them.

The chain is built from TRBV6-5 and TRBJ1-1, with D perhaps matching TRBD1 (6 bases). V gave up 6 bases and J gave up 11 bases, with 16 bases separating them. Germline-derived CDR1 and CDR2 are MNHEY and SVGAGI. The CDR3 totals 12 residues. CDR3 protein: CASRPQGMDAFF. In nucleotides, the CDR3 is TGTGCCAGCAGGCCGCAGGGGATGGACGCTTTCTTT.

This clone was found once. The V gene is TRBV5-4, the J gene TRBJ2-7; unclear D gene. The germline gives CDR1 SGHNT, CDR2 YYREEE (reference sequence). This CDR3 is 14 amino acids long. V lost 2 bases and J 0 bases, leaving 9 bases between the germline ends. CDR3 in DNA: TGTGCCAGCAGCTTCTTAAGAAACTCCTACGAGCAGTACTTC. Translation: CASSFLRNSYEQYF.

The genes are TRBV9 and TRBJ2-7; D unclear. Germline CDR1 SGDLS, CDR2 YYNGEE. The CDR3 spans 14 residues. V shed 3 bases and J shed 5 bases, with 15 bases lying between them. The CDR3 sequence: CASSAYGPGHEQYF. The CDR3 DNA sequence: TGTGCCAGCAGCGCCTACGGGCCCGGCCACGAGCAGTACTTC. The full variable domain, with the rest looked up from reference TRBV9 and TRBJ2-7, is DSGVTQTPKHLITATGQRVTLRCSPRSGDLSVYWYQQSLDQGLQFLIQYYNGEERAKGNILERFSAQQFPDLHSELNLSSLELGDSALYFCASSAYGPGHEQYFGPGTRLTVT.

CDR3 sequence (DNA): TGCAGCGTTGAATCTTCAGATACGCAGTATTTT. Its translation: CSVESSDTQYF. The chain joins TRBV29-1 to TRBJ2-3; D gene ambiguous. The CDR3 contains 11 residues. Trimming removed 2 bases at V and 4 bases at J, with 4 bases between. Per the germline V gene, CDR1 is SQVTM and CDR2 is ANQGSEA.

The gene calls are TRBV5-5 and TRBJ2-7; perhaps TRBD2 as D (6 bases). The germline V gene encodes CDR1 SGHKS and CDR2 YYEKEE (reference sequence). V was shortened by 0 bases and J by 2 bases, with 9 bases between the two germline ends. The CDR3 loop spans 14 amino acids. As DNA, the CDR3 is TGTGCCAGCAGCTTGGGGGGGGATACCTACGAGCAGTACTTC. Translation gives CASSLGGDTYEQYF.

This clone was seen only a few times. The chain uses TRBV10-3 and TRBJ1-5; D possibly corresponds to TRBD1 (6 bases). CDR1 and CDR2 (germline): ENHRY, SYGVKD. With 0 bases removed from V and 7 bases from J, the gap between germline ends came to 10 bases. The CDR3 loop spans 14 amino acids. The CDR3, as DNA: TGTGCCATCAGTGAGTCAGGGGGAGGGCAGCCCCAGCATTTT. As protein: CAISESGGGQPQHF.

This rearrangement joins TRBV4-1 to TRBJ2-5; TRBD2 agrees at 12 bases. With 0 bases clipped from V and 1 base from J, the junction kept 3 bases outside the gene matches. The CDR3 consists of 17 residues. CDR1 and CDR2 from the germline V gene are MGHRA and YSYEKL. The CDR3 nucleotides read TGCGCCAGCAGCCAAGAGGCTAGCGGGAGGGCCCAAGAGACCCAGTACTTC. Translated, it gives CASSQEASGRAQETQYF.

The J gene is TRBJ2-2, the V gene TRBV4-1; 10 nucleotides match TRBD1. J lost 7 bases, V lost 3 bases, and 8 bases had no gene match. The CDR3 runs to 16 residues. Germline V CDR1 and CDR2: MGHRA, YSYEKL. CDR3 region: CASSQPPGQGYGELFF. DNA of the CDR3: TGCGCCAGCAGCCAGCCCCCGGGACAGGGGTACGGGGAGCTGTTTTTT.

V and J are TRBV5-6 and TRBJ1-2; D remains ambiguous. The CDR3 runs 15 residues. Trimming removed 0 bases at V and 4 bases at J, with 13 bases between. Germline assignment: CDR1 SGHDT and CDR2 YYEEEE. The CDR3 reads CASSLVGPDIYGYTF. CDR3 coding DNA: TGTGCCAGCAGCTTGGTAGGACCTGATATCTATGGCTACACCTTC.

V usage is TRBV14 and J usage is TRBJ2-7; 12 positions agree with TRBD2. This CDR3 has 16 residues. Germline CDR1 SGHDN, CDR2 FVKESK. Unmatched junction bases numbered 4, after V lost 0 bases and J lost 4 bases. The chain's CDR3 is CASSQDRLAGAYEQYF. The CDR3 DNA is TGTGCCAGCAGCCAAGATCGACTAGCGGGAGCGTACGAGCAGTACTTC.

This clone was recorded once. The gene calls are TRBV5-6 and TRBJ2-1; D is perhaps TRBD1 (6 bases). The CDR3 length is 16 residues. V was shortened by 1 base and J by 1 base, with 12 bases between the two germline ends. Per the germline V gene, CDR1 is SGHDT and CDR2 is YYEEEE. The CDR3 protein is CASSLQRDRSYNEQFF. The CDR3 nucleotides are TGTGCCAGCAGCTTGCAACGTGACAGGTCCTACAATGAGCAGTTCTTC.

V usage is TRBV4-3 and J usage is TRBJ2-2; weak D call: TRBD1 (6 bases). This CDR3 has 19 residues. CDR1 LGHNA and CDR2 YSLEER come from the germline V gene. Between the trimmed V and J ends, which lost 3 bases and 14 bases, there was a span of 34 bases. DNA for the CDR3: TGCGCCAGCAGCCATCAACTAGTGGGGGCAGGGAAGATTCGAAGGTTACTGTTTTTT. It encodes CASSHQLVGAGKIRRLLFF.

V usage is TRBV30 and J usage is TRBJ2-5, with TRBD2 as a possible D gene (6 bases). CDR1 is GTSNPN and CDR2 is SVGIG in the germline V gene (reference sequence). This CDR3 comprises 16 residues. Trimming stripped 1 base from V and 5 bases from J, with 20 bases between. Here the CDR3 DNA reads TGTGCCTGGAGTGCGGGCGCGGGAAACGGGGTTGAGACCCAGTACTTC. The encoded protein is CAWSAGAGNGVETQYF. Full variable domain (missing parts from reference TRBV30 and TRBJ2-5): SQTIHQWPATLVQPVGSPLSLECTVEGTSNPNLYWYRQAAGRGLQLLFYSVGIGQISSEVPQNLSASRPQDRQFILSSKKLLLSDSGFYLCAWSAGAGNGVETQYFGPGTRLLVL.

This rearrangement joins TRBV15 to TRBJ1-1, with 10 bases matching TRBD1. V shed 8 bases and J 0 bases; nucleotides not matched to a gene: 6. The CDR3 is 15 residues long. Germline V CDR1 and CDR2: LNHNV, YYDKDF (reference sequence). CDR3 residues: CATLDRGPLNTEAFF. In DNA, the CDR3 is TGTGCCACCCTAGACAGGGGGCCTCTGAACACTGAAGCTTTCTTT.

The chain combines TRBV27 with TRBJ1-3, with D tentatively TRBD1 (5 bases). Trimming pared 6 bases from V and 4 bases from J, leaving 10 bases between. The CDR3 extends over 13 amino acids. The germline V gene has CDR1 MNHEY and CDR2 SMNVEV (reference sequence). CDR3 sequence reads: CASSPRGGNTIYF. In nucleotides, the CDR3 is TGTGCCAGCAGCCCTAGGGGAGGAAACACCATATATTTT.

This chain connects TRBV4-2 to TRBJ2-7; TRBD2 is a possible D gene (6 bases). V shed 1 base and J shed 2 bases, with 18 bases lying between them. The CDR3 is 17 amino acids. Germline V gives CDR1 LGHNA, CDR2 YNFKEQ. DNA of the CDR3: TGTGCCAGCAGCCAAGCTCCGGGAGCTAGCGCTGCCTACGAGCAGTACTTC. Translated, it gives CASSQAPGASAAYEQYF.

This chain uses TRBV7-9 with TRBJ2-1; D may be TRBD2 (7 bases). Germline CDR1 is SEHNR and CDR2 is FQNEAQ (reference sequence). The V gene lost 11 bases and the J gene lost 5 bases, with 19 bases spanning the gap. This CDR3 region has 14 residues. The CDR3 sequence: CAGLLGGPNNEQFF. In DNA, the CDR3 is TGTGCCGGGCTTTTGGGGGGGCCTAACAATGAGCAGTTCTTC.

This chain links TRBV11-2 with TRBJ1-3; no firm D call. V was pared by 7 bases and J by 4 bases, with 14 bases between. The CDR3 length is 14 residues. Germline V gene lookup returns CDR1 SGHAT and CDR2 FQNNGV. The CDR3: CASTTGRWGNTIYF. CDR3 DNA: TGTGCCAGCACCACTGGGAGGTGGGGAAACACCATATATTTT.

The chain links TRBV9 to TRBJ2-1, with D tentatively TRBD1 or TRBD2 (5 bases each). V gave up 0 bases and J gave up 3 bases, with 10 bases separating them. Per the germline V gene, CDR1 is SGDLS and CDR2 is YYNGEE. This CDR3 has 15 residues. CDR3 sequence: CASSVGTDSYNEQFF. The CDR3 nucleotides are TGTGCCAGCAGCGTAGGGACTGACAGCTACAATGAGCAGTTCTTC.

The chain joins TRBV28 to TRBJ2-2, with 9 bases matching TRBD1. J lost 6 bases, V lost 7 bases, and 6 bases had no gene match. CDR1 is MDHEN and CDR2 is SYDVKM in the germline V gene. The CDR3 loop spans 14 amino acids. CDR3 residues: CASNWDRAAGELFF. The CDR3 nucleotides read TGTGCCAGCAATTGGGACAGGGCGGCCGGGGAGCTGTTTTTT.